The sequence of this T cell receptor (beta chain) was determined in a study of T cells in Graves' hyperthyroidism and ophthalmopathy. General study findings and limits: In blood, most of the thyroid clonotypes expanded above 0.001 were also present.

RNA transcripts were the template for amplifying TCR beta CDR3 regions. When the TCR CDR3 underwent first-round RT-PCR, the HTBI primer set was used. MiXCR, run by TCRdb on the multiplex PCR reads, gives a single entry per CDR3 protein. This table has a few hundred thousand distinct CDR3 sequences, around 20% appearing once. This clonotype was seen more than once but under ten times. Antigen: not known. Thyroid ultrasound, orbital computed tomography, clinical symptoms, and serum thyroxine and TRAb underpinned diagnoses. The sample was blood. This clonotype originated in a man between 18 and 35 years old with Graves' ophthalmopathy.

CDR3 bases: TGTGCCAGCAGCCCCGCCTTGAAGGACGGGGAGCTGTTTTTT. It codes for CASSPALKDGELFF. V gene TRBV7-2 combines with J gene TRBJ2-2, with unresolved D. The CDR3 has 14 amino acids. The germline CDR1 and CDR2 sequences are SGHTA and FQGNSA. V shed 5 bases and J shed 7 bases, with 14 bases lying between them.